These 19 T cell receptor beta chains were all obtained from the same sample, sequenced in a study of cytomegalovirus exposure and HLA in healthy donors. The PCR was carried out with 60 Vbeta primers and 13 Jbeta primers. Clones were sequenced by immunoSEQ multiplex PCR, and TCRdb holds only the in-frame ones, with some missing. The sample has approximately 150,000 clones; 72% are singletons. Material for sequencing was PBMCs. These receptors all come from a human donor in good health.

The chain couples TRBV5-8 to TRBJ2-1; TRBD2 is a possible D gene (5 bases). The CDR3 is 13 residues long. Germline V lookup: CDR1 SGHTS, CDR2 YDEGEE. V was cut by 2 bases and J by 5 bases, with 8 bases left in between. The CDR3 coding sequence is TGTGCCAGCAGCTTCGGGGTGAACAATGAGCAGTTCTTC. Protein product: CASSFGVNNEQFF. The complete variable domain, with remaining parts taken from reference TRBV5-8 and TRBJ2-1, reads EAGVTQSPTHLIKTRGQQATLRCSPISGHTSVYWYQQALGLGLQFLLWYDEGEERNRGNFPPRFSGRQFPNYSSELNVNALELEDSALYLCASSFGVNNEQFFGPGTRLTVL.

This chain connects TRBV2 to TRBJ1-1; D is ambiguous. V was cut by 7 bases and J by 8 bases, with 11 bases left in between. The CDR3 has 11 residues. Germline-derived CDR1 and CDR2 are SNHLY and FYNNEI. The CDR3 DNA reads as TGTGCCAGCAAAGCCGGGATCGAAGCTTTCTTT. Encoded protein: CASKAGIEAFF.

The gene calls are TRBV11-1 and TRBJ1-1; the match to TRBD1 covers 7 bases. V shed 5 bases, J shed 3 bases, and the junction held 3 bases outside the gene matches. There are 13 residues in the CDR3. Looked up from germline, CDR1 is SGHAT and CDR2 is FQDESV (reference sequence). In DNA form, the CDR3 reads TGTGCCAGCAGCCTAGGACAGGACACTGAAGCTTTCTTT. Protein: CASSLGQDTEAFF.

This clone was counted between two and nine times. The DNA for the CDR3 is TGCGCCAGCAGCCCCCGCGGGGGGCCGGGAGAGACCCAGTACTTC. Protein: CASSPRGGPGETQYF. The V call is TRBV5-1, the J call TRBJ2-5, with 8 nucleotides matching TRBD2. The germline V gene has CDR1 SGHRS and CDR2 YFSETQ. The CDR3 runs 15 residues. The V and J ends lost 4 bases and 4 bases, in that order; junction bases with no gene match: 9.

This clone appeared a few times. The chain carries TRBV29-1 and TRBJ2-1; TRBD2 might be the D (6 bases). The CDR3 covers 11 residues. Trimming took off 0 bases at V and 10 bases at J, with 7 bases between the two ends. From germline, CDR1 is SQVTM and CDR2 ANQGSEA. The CDR3 reads CSVEDAGEQFF. The CDR3 region has the DNA TGCAGCGTTGAAGACGCGGGAGAGCAGTTCTTC.

This rearrangement joins TRBV19 to TRBJ1-1; 10 positions match TRBD1. Trimming cost V 7 bases and J 4 bases; bases outside gene matches: 9. Germline assignment: CDR1 LNHDA and CDR2 SQIVND (reference sequence). The CDR3 spans 15 residues. CDR3 protein: CASTTGTGVATEAFF. In nucleotides, the CDR3 is TGTGCCAGTACAACCGGGACAGGGGTGGCCACTGAAGCTTTCTTT.

This chain connects TRBV7-6 to TRBJ2-3, with D perhaps matching TRBD1 (6 bases). This CDR3 is built from 13 residues. Germline V CDR1 and CDR2: SGHVS, FNYEAQ. In DNA form, the CDR3 reads TGTGCTTCAGGGGTCCCTAGCACAGATACGCAGTATTTT. Its translation is CASGVPSTDTQYF.

This CDR3 reads CASSTTGPYEQYF. The CDR3 bases are TGTGCCAGCAGTACGACAGGGCCCTACGAGCAGTACTTC. The chain joins TRBV27 to TRBJ2-7, with 7 nucleotides matching TRBD1. V trimming: 5 bases; J trimming: 2 bases; junction bases outside the gene matches: 3. In germline, CDR1 is MNHEY, CDR2 SMNVEV (reference sequence). The CDR3 runs 13 residues.

CDR3 in DNA: TGTGCCAGCAGAACTGGGACTAGCGGGGGAGCCGCCTACGAGCAGTACTTC. It codes for CASRTGTSGGAAYEQYF. The chain has TRBV2 and TRBJ2-7, with 14 positions matching TRBD2. V gave up 6 bases and J gave up 2 bases; unmatched junction bases: 9. Per the germline V gene, CDR1 is SNHLY and CDR2 is FYNNEI. This CDR3 spans 17 amino acids. Full variable domain (missing parts from reference TRBV2 and TRBJ2-7): EPEVTQTPSHQVTQMGQEVILRCVPISNHLYFYWYRQILGQKVEFLVSFYNNEISEKSEIFDDQFSVERPDGSNFTLKIRSTKLEDSAMYFCASRTGTSGGAAYEQYFGPGTRLTVT.

Notes on this clone: This specimen includes other DNA sequences encoding the same CDR3. The V gene is TRBV6-5, the J gene TRBJ2-7; D may be TRBD2 (5 bases). Trimming stripped 6 bases from V and 7 bases from J, with 16 bases between. Germline loops: CDR1 MNHEY, CDR2 SVGAGI. This CDR3 spans 13 amino acids. Written as DNA, the CDR3 is TGTGCCAGCAGACGCCGACCTCGGGAAGAGCAGTACTTC. This codes for CASRRRPREEQYF.

The V call is TRBV4-2, the J call TRBJ2-6; no clear D. V dropped 0 bases and J dropped 0 bases, with 6 bases sitting between them. Germline CDR1 reads LGHNA; CDR2 reads YNFKEQ. This CDR3 contains 16 residues. The CDR3 spells CASSQDGNSGANVLTF. In DNA form, the CDR3 reads TGTGCCAGCAGCCAAGATGGCAACTCTGGGGCCAACGTCCTGACTTTC.

The CDR3 reads CASSLGQPGEQYF. CDR3 in DNA: TGTGCCAGCAGCTTGGGACAGCCAGGTGAGCAGTATTTT. This chain connects TRBV7-9 to TRBJ2-3; 7 bases match TRBD1. J gave up 11 bases and V 3 bases, and 8 bases lay outside the gene matches. CDR3 length: 13 amino acids. Per the germline V gene, CDR1 is SEHNR and CDR2 is FQNEAQ (reference sequence).

Turning to this clone: The junction and the germline gene differ at one end; a read error may be behind it. The chain couples TRBV7-7 to TRBJ2-3, with TRBD2 matching over 14 bases. The CDR3 extends over 15 amino acids. Germline values: CDR1 SSHAT, CDR2 FNYEAQ (reference sequence). This CDR3 is CASSRGLAGEDTQYF. CDR3 sequence (DNA): TGTGCTAGCAGCCGGGGACTAGCGGGGGAAGATACGCAGTATTTT. Looking up the rest from reference TRBV7-7 and TRBJ2-3 gives the full variable domain: GAGVSQSPRYKVTKRGQDVTLRCDPISSHATLYWYQQALGQGPEFLTYFNYEAQPDKSGLPSDRFSAERPEGSISTLTIQRTEQRDSAMYRCASSRGLAGEDTQYFGPGTRLTVL.

The sample holds a few counts of this clone. The genes are TRBV7-3 and TRBJ2-1; D remains ambiguous. The CDR3 runs to 16 residues. Trimming shortened V by 6 bases and J by 7 bases, and 22 bases separated the two germline ends. Germline loops: CDR1 SGHTA, CDR2 FQGTGA. CDR3 protein: CASRSLSSGYGNEQFF. As DNA, the CDR3 is TGTGCCAGCAGGAGCTTAAGTTCCGGGTATGGAAATGAGCAGTTCTTC.

V and J are TRBV29-1 and TRBJ2-7, with 9 bases aligning to TRBD1. This CDR3 spans 14 amino acids. CDR1 and CDR2 from the germline V gene are SQVTM and ANQGSEA. V lost 4 bases to trimming and J lost 3 bases; unmatched junction nucleotides: 7. The DNA of the CDR3 is TGCAGCGTTGCCGGGACAGGGTCCATCTACGAGCAGTACTTC. Amino acid sequence: CSVAGTGSIYEQYF.

This sequence joins TRBV19 and TRBJ1-1, with 7 bases identical to TRBD1. Trimming at V came to 7 bases and at J to 8 bases, leaving 7 bases not matched to a gene. The CDR3 extends over 12 amino acids. Germline values: CDR1 LNHDA, CDR2 SQIVND (reference sequence). The CDR3 protein is CASIRGGGEAFF. The CDR3 region has the DNA TGTGCCAGTATCCGAGGAGGGGGCGAAGCTTTCTTT. Complete variable domain (other parts from reference TRBV19 and TRBJ1-1): DGGITQSPKYLFRKEGQNVTLSCEQNLNHDAMYWYRQDPGQGLRLIYYSQIVNDFQKGDIAEGYSVSREKKESFPLTVTSAQKNPTAFYLCASIRGGGEAFFGQGTRLTVV.

The chain joins TRBV18 to TRBJ2-1; perhaps TRBD1 as D (6 bases). Per the germline V gene, CDR1 is KGHSH and CDR2 is LQKENI. With 4 bases removed from V and 10 bases from J, the gap between germline ends came to 8 bases. The CDR3 totals 11 residues. CDR3 protein: CASSQGTEQFF. The CDR3 DNA reads as TGTGCCAGCTCACAGGGGACAGAGCAGTTCTTC.

The chain joins TRBV19 to TRBJ2-1; 8 bases agree with TRBD2. This CDR3 spans 15 amino acids. Trimming removed 3 bases from V and 5 bases from J; junction bases left unmatched: 6. The V gene's germline CDR1 is LNHDA and CDR2 SQIVND (reference sequence). The CDR3: CASSIQAGDNNEQFF. The CDR3 DNA reads as TGTGCCAGTAGTATTCAAGCGGGGGACAACAATGAGCAGTTCTTC.

This clone has only a few counts. The rearrangement uses TRBV13 and TRBJ2-1; the match to TRBD1 covers 8 bases. From germline, CDR1 is PRHDT and CDR2 FYEKMQ (reference sequence). The junction had 10 bases not matched to a gene; V was cut back by 4 bases and J by 5 bases. This CDR3 comprises 16 residues. The CDR3 DNA reads as TGTGCCAGCAGCTCTAGACAGGGGCGAGGCGACAATGAGCAGTTCTTC. As protein: CASSSRQGRGDNEQFF. Variable domain in full (rest from reference TRBV13 and TRBJ2-1): AAGVIQSPRHLIKEKRETATLKCYPIPRHDTVYWYQQGPGQDPQFLISFYEKMQSDKGSIPDRFSAQQFSDYHSELNMSSLELGDSALYFCASSSRQGRGDNEQFFGPGTRLTVL.